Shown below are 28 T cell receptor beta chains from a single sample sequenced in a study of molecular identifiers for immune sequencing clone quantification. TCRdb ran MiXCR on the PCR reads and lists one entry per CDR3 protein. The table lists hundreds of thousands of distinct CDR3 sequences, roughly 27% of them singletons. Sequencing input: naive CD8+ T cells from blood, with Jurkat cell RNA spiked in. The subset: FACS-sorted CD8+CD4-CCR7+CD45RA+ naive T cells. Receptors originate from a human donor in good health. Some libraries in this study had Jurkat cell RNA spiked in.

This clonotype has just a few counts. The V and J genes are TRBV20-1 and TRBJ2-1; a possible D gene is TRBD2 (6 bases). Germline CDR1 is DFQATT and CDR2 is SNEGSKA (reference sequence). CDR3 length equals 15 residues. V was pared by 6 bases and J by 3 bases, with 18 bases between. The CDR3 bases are TGCAGTGCCCCGTCATTAGCGGAGGTCTACAATGAGCAGTTCTTC. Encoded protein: CSAPSLAEVYNEQFF.

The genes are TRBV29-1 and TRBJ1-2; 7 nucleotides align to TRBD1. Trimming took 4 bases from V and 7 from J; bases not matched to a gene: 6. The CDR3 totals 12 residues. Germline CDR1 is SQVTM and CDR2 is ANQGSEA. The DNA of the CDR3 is TGCAGCGTTGGGACAGGTTTGTCTGGCTACACCTTC. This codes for CSVGTGLSGYTF.

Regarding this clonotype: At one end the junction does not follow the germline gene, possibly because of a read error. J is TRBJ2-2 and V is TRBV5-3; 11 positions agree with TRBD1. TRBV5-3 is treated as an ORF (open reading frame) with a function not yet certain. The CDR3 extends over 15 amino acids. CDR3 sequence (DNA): TGTGCCAGCAGCTGGGACAGGGGGATGTCCGGGGAGCTGTTTTTT. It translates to CASSWDRGMSGELFF.

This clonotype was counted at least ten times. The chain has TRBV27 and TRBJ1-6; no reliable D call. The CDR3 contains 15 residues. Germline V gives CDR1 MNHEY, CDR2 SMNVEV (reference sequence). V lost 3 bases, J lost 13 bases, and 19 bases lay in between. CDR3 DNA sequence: TGTGCCAGCAGTTTGGGCCCTACCGGGTATTTCCCCCTCCACTTT. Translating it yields CASSLGPTGYFPLHF.

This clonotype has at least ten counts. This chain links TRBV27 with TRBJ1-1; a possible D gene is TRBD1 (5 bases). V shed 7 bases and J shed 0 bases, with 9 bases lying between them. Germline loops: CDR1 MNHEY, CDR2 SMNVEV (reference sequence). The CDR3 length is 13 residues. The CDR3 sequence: CASKGQMNTEAFF. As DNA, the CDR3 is TGTGCCAGCAAGGGGCAGATGAACACTGAAGCTTTCTTT.

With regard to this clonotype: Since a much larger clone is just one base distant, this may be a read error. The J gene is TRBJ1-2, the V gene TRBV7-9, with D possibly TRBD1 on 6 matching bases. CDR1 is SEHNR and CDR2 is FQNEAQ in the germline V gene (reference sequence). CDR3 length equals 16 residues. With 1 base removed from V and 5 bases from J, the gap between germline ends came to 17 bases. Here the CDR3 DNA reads TGTGCCAGCAGCTTAGTCGCAGGGGAAACCTTTTATGGCTACACCTTC. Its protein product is CASSLVAGETFYGYTF.

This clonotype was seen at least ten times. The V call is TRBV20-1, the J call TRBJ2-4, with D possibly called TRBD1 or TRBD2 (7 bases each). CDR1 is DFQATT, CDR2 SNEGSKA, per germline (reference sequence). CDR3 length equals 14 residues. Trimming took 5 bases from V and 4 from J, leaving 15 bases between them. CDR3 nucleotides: TGCAGTGCTCATACAGGGGAGGGGAAAAACATTCAGTACTTC. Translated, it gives CSAHTGEGKNIQYF.

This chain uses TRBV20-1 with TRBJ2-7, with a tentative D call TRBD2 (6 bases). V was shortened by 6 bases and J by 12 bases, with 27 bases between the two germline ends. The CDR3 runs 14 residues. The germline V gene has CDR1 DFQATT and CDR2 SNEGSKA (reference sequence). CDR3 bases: TGCAGTGCCCCCCCTCGCGGAGGGGTCCACGCGCCGTACTTC. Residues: CSAPPRGGVHAPYF.

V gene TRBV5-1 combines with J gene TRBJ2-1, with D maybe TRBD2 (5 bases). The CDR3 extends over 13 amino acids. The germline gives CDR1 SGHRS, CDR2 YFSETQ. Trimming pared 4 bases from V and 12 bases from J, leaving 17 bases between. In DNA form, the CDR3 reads TGCGCCAGCAGCACGGGGTATGCGGATGCGCAGTTCTTC. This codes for CASSTGYADAQFF. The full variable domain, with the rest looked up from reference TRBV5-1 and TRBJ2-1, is KAGVTQTPRYLIKTRGQQVTLSCSPISGHRSVSWYQQTPGQGLQFLFEYFSETQRNKGNFPGRFSGRQFSNSRSEMNVSTLELGDSALYLCASSTGYADAQFFGPGTRLTVL.

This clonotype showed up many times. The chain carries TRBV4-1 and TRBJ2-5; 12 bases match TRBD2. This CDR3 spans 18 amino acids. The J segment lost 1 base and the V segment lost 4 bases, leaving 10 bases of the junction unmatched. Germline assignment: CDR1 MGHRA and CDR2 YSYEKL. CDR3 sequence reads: CASSPIPLAGGPQETQYF. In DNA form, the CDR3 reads TGCGCCAGCAGCCCTATCCCCCTAGCGGGGGGGCCCCAAGAGACCCAGTACTTC.

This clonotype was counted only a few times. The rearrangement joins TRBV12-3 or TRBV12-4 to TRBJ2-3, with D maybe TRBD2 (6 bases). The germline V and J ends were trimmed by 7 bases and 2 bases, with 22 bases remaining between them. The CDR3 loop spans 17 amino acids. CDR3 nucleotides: TGTGCCAGCAACCCTATACCCGGGACTCCTCCCACAGATACGCAGTATTTT. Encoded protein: CASNPIPGTPPTDTQYF.

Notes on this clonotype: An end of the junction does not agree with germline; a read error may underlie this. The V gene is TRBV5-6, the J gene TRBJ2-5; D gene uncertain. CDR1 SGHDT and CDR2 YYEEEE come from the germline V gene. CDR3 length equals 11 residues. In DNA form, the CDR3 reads TGTGGCAGCACCTACCAAGAGACCCAGTACTTC. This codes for CGSTYQETQYF.

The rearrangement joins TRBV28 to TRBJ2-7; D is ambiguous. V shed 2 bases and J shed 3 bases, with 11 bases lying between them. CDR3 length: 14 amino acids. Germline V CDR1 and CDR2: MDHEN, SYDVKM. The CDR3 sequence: CASSLLAANYEQYF. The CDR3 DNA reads TGTGCCAGCAGTTTACTGGCGGCGAACTACGAGCAGTACTTC.

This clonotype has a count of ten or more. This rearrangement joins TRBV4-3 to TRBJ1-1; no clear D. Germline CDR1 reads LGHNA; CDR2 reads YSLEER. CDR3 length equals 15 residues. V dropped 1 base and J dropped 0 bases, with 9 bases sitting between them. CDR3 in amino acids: CASSQGLSMNTEAFF. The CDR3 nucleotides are TGCGCCAGCAGCCAAGGCCTCTCCATGAACACTGAAGCTTTCTTT.

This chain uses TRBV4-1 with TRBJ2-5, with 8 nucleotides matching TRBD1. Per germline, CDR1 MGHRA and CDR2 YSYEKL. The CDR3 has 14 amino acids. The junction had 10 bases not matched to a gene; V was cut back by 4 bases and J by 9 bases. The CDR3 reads CASSLDRVAEPQYF. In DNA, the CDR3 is TGCGCCAGCAGCCTGGACAGGGTTGCCGAGCCCCAGTACTTC.

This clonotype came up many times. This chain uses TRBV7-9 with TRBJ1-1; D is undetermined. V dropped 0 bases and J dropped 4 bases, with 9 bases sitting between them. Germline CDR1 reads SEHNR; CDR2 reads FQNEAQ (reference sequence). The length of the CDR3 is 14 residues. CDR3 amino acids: CASSLAVGITEAFF. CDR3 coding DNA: TGTGCCAGCAGCTTAGCTGTCGGTATCACTGAAGCTTTCTTT.

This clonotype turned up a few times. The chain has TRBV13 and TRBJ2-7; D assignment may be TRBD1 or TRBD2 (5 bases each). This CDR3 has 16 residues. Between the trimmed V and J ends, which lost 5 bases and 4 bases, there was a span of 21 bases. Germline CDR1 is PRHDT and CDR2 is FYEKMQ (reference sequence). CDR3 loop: CASSLSRDAQVYEQYF. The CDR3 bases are TGTGCCAGCAGCCTCAGCCGGGACGCCCAGGTGTACGAGCAGTACTTC.

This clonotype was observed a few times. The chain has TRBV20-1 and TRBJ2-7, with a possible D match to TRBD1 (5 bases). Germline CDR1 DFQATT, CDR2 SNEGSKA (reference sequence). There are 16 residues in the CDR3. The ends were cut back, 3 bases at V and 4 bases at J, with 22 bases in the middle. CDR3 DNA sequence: TGCAGTGCTAGTTGGGGCGCTGTGACCTCAACTTACGAGCAGTACTTC. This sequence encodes CSASWGAVTSTYEQYF.

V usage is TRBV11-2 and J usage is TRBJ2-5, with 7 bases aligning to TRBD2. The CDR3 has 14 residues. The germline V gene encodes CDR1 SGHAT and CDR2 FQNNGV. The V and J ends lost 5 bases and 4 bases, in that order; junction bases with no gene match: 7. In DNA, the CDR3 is TGTGCCAGCAGCCCTGGACTAGGATTAGAGACCCAGTACTTC. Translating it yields CASSPGLGLETQYF.

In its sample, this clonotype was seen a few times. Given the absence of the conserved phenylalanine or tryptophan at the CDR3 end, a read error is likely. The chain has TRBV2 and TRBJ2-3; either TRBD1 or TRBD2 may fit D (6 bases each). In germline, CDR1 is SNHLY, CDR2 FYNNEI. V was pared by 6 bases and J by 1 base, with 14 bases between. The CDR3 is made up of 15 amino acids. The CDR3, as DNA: TGTGCCAGCAGGAGACTAGGGGGAGGCACAGATACGCAGTATTCT. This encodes CASRRLGGGTDTQYS.

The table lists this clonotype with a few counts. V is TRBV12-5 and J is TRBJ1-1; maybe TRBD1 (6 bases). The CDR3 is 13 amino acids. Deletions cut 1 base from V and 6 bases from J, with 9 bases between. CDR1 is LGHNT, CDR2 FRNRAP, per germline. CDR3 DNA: TGTGCTAGTGGTTTGGAGGGGGTGCCTGAAGCTTTCTTT. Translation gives CASGLEGVPEAFF.

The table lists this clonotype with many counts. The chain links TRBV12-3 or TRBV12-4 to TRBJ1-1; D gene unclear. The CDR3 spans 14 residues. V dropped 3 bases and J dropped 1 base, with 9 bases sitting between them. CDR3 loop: CASSLSTPNTEAFF. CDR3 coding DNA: TGTGCCAGCAGTTTGTCCACTCCGAACACTGAAGCTTTCTTT.

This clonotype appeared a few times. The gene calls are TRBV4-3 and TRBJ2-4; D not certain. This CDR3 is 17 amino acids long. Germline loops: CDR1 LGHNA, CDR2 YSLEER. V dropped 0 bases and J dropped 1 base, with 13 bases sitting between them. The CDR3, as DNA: TGCGCCAGCAGCCAAGATCAAGGCGGTATGGCCAAAAACATTCAGTACTTC. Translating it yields CASSQDQGGMAKNIQYF.

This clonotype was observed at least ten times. The CDR3 loop reads CSVTGTARRDTEAFF. In DNA, the CDR3 is TGCAGCGTTACCGGGACAGCCCGACGGGACACTGAAGCTTTCTTT. The chain combines TRBV29-1 with TRBJ1-1; TRBD1 matches at 7 bases. Germline trimming cut 5 bases from V and 3 bases from J; bases unmatched to any gene: 12. The CDR3 is made up of 15 amino acids. Germline V gene data show CDR1 as SQVTM and CDR2 as ANQGSEA. The full variable domain, completed using reference TRBV29-1 and TRBJ1-1, is SAVISQKPSRDICQRGTSLTIQCQVDSQVTMMFWYRQQPGQSLTLIATANQGSEATYESGFVIDKFPISRPNLTFSTLTVSNMSPEDSSIYLCSVTGTARRDTEAFFGQGTRLTVV.

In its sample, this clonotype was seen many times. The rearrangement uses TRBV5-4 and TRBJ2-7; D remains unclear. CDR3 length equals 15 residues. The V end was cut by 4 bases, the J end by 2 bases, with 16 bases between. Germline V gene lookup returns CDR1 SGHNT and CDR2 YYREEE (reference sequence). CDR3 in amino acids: CASSPTYEAPYEQYF. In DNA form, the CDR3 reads TGTGCCAGCAGCCCGACATACGAAGCCCCCTACGAGCAGTACTTC.

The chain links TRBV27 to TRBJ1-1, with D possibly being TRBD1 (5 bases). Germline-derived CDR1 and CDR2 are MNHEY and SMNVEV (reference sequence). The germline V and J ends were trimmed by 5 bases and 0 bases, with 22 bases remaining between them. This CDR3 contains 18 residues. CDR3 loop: CASSPPSVIGAMNTEAFF. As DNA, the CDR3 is TGTGCCAGCAGTCCACCCTCCGTAATAGGGGCAATGAACACTGAAGCTTTCTTT.

This chain's CDR3 is CASSPEDRGFYNSPLHF. CDR3 DNA sequence: TGTGCCAGCAGTCCCGAGGACAGGGGGTTCTATAATTCACCCCTCCACTTT. The chain is built from TRBV6-5 and TRBJ1-6; 10 bases are a match to TRBD1. The CDR3 length is 17 residues. The V gene end was trimmed by 5 bases and the J gene end by 3 bases; junction bases not matched to a gene: 7. Per the germline V gene, CDR1 is MNHEY and CDR2 is SVGAGI.

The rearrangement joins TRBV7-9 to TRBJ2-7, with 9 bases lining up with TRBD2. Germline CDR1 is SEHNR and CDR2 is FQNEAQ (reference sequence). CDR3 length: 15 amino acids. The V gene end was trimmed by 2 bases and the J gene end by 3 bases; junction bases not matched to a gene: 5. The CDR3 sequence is CASSLIASGDYEQYF. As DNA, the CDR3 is TGTGCCAGCAGCTTAATAGCTAGCGGGGACTACGAGCAGTACTTC.